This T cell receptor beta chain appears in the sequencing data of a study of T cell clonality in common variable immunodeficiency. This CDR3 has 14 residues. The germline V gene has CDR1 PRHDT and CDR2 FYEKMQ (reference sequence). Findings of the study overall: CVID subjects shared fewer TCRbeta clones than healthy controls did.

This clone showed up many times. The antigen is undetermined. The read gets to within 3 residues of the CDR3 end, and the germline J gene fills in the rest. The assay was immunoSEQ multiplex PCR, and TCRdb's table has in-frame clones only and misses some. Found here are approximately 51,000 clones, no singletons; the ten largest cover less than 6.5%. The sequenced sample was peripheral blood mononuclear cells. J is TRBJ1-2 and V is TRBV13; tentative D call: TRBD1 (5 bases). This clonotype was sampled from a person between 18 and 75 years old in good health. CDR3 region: CASSFGSGGGGYTF. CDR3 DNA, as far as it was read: TGTGCCAGCAGCTTTGGGTCCGGGGGTGGGGGC. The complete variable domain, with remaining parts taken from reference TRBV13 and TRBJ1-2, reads AAGVIQSPRHLIKEKRETATLKCYPIPRHDTVYWYQQGPGQDPQFLISFYEKMQSDKGSIPDRFSAQQFSDYHSELNMSSLELGDSALYFCASSFGSGGGGYTFGSGTRLTVV.